The entry below gives a single TCR beta chain sequence along with its context. Its matching antigen is unknown. An end of the junction differs from the germline gene, which may be a read error. Here immunoSEQ multiplex PCR was the method, and the copy in TCRdb shows in-frame clones only, minus some. The repertoire holds about 78,000 clones, with approximately 84% as singletons. These data are taken from a study of identifying expanded T cells in peripheral blood. The CDR3 has 15 amino acids. Germline CDR1 reads SSHAT; CDR2 reads FNYEAQ (reference sequence). Study results and limitations: Differentially abundant clones: roughly 1.3 between replicates, 16.4 at roughly 15 days, 19 at four. Clone count variance between approximately two-week samples rose with total template count.

During the collection period, no donor immune events like infections were recorded. The rearrangement links TRBV7-7 to TRBJ2-2, with TRBD1 matching 9 bases. The sequence was collected from a person aged 18 to 75 in good health. Source material: blood. CDR3 nucleotide sequence: TGTGCTAGCAGCTCGGACAGGGGGAACACCGGGGAGCTGTTTTTT. It yields the protein CASSSDRGNTGELFF.